The sequence of this T cell receptor (beta chain) was determined in a study of T cell repertoires in cytomegalovirus infection. MiXCR, run by TCRdb on the reads, gives a single entry per CDR3 protein. Among about 110,000 distinct CDR3 sequences listed, about 30% were seen once. Trimming took off 3 bases at V and 7 bases at J, with 19 bases between the two ends. Germline loops: CDR1 SGHAT, CDR2 FQNNGV. The CDR3 spans 15 residues. There are a few counts of this clonotype. Its antigen is currently unknown. Sequenced material: CD8+ T cells from cultured PBMCs, taken from culture after CMV antigen stimulation. This sequence was found in a human donor in good health (CMV status not recorded). Some clones in this sample may be carry-over from other donors' samples. The rearrangement links TRBV11-2 to TRBJ2-7, with D tentatively TRBD1 (6 bases). The CDR3 coding sequence is TGTGCCAGCAGCTTTAATCAGGACAGCTGGGGGGAGCAGTACTTC. Translation: CASSFNQDSWGEQYF.